This TCR beta chain is drawn from a study of blood T cell repertoires in COVID-19. Study context: Samples of COVID-19 (acute and convalescent) were obtained from the United States, Italy and Spain. From T cells, B-cell-depleted T cells, or PBMCs came the material, which was cDNA or gDNA.

The method was immunoSEQ multiplex PCR; TCRdb's version includes in-frame clones alone and lacks a portion of them. Of 200,000 to 250,000 clones listed, approximately 86% are singletons. Trimming pared 4 bases from V and 5 bases from J, leaving 17 bases between. Germline V gene lookup returns CDR1 LNHDA and CDR2 SQIVND (reference sequence). CDR3 size: 15 residues. The sequenced sample consisted of PBMCs or T cells enriched from blood (not recorded which). The rearrangement uses TRBV19 and TRBJ2-5; D possibly corresponds to TRBD1 (7 bases). This TCR derives from a woman in her thirties who had been exposed to COVID-19. The DNA of the CDR3 is TGTGCCAGTAGTAGGGCTATGACAGGGAGGGAGACCCAGTACTTC. This codes for CASSRAMTGRETQYF.